This is a list of T cell receptor beta chains from one sample in a study of CD8 T cells in Susac syndrome. TCRdb recomputed calls from the immunoSEQ multiplex PCR reads with MiXCR, one row per CDR3 protein. The top ten clones hold around 0.2% of a sample with 250,000 to 300,000 distinct CDR3 sequences, approximately 85% of them seen once. Sequencing was performed on CD8+ T cells from PBMCs. Receptors were obtained from a human donor with multiple sclerosis. The CDR3 runs from the conserved cysteine through the conserved F or W. D genes are given only for firm matches. Where a row states a size, it is once, few, many or the class of an expanded clone; other rows omit it.

V	size	J	D	CDR3	DNA
TRBV25-1	NA	TRBJ2-7	NA	CASSESLYEQYF	TGTGCCAGCAGTGAATCCCTCTACGAGCAGTACTTC
TRBV2	NA	TRBJ2-7	TRBD2	CASSGHPLAGRNNEQYF	TGTGCCAGCAGCGGCCATCCCTTAGCGGGAAGAAACAACGAGCAGTACTTC
TRBV25-1	NA	TRBJ2-1	NA	CASSPTSVRKNEQFF	TGTGCCAGCAGCCCCACCTCCGTCCGGAAGAATGAGCAGTTCTTC
TRBV6-6	NA	TRBJ2-6	NA	CASSYSVEGANVLTF	TGTGCCAGCAGTTACTCGGTCGAGGGGGCCAACGTCCTGACTTTC
TRBV20-1	NA	TRBJ2-7	TRBD1	CSARDRGRNYEQYF	TGCAGTGCTAGAGACAGGGGGCGAAACTACGAGCAGTACTTC
TRBV6-1	few	TRBJ1-1	NA	CASSEASLGDTEAFF	TGTGCCAGCAGTGAAGCGTCCCTAGGGGACACTGAAGCTTTCTTT
TRBV7-9	NA	TRBJ2-3	TRBD1	CASSLVPGQGSGDTQYF	TGTGCCAGCAGCTTAGTCCCCGGACAGGGGTCGGGAGATACGCAGTATTTT
TRBV12-3/TRBV12-4	NA	TRBJ2-7	TRBD1	CASKLGQGYGEQYF	TGTGCCAGCAAACTGGGACAGGGGTATGGCGAGCAGTACTTC
TRBV7-9	NA	TRBJ2-7	NA	CASSLVDYSYEQYF	TGTGCCAGCAGCTTAGTAGACTACTCCTACGAGCAGTACTTC
TRBV11-3	NA	TRBJ2-3	NA	CASSPSTVTDTQYF	TGTGCCAGCAGCCCTTCTACGGTCACAGATACGCAGTATTTT
TRBV4-2	once	TRBJ1-4	NA	CASSPRTRGQGEKLFF	TGTGCCAGCAGCCCCCGGACCCGGGGCCAGGGGGAAAAACTGTTTTTT
TRBV24-1	NA	TRBJ2-3	NA	CATSDPVDTQYF	TGTGCCACCAGTGATCCGGTAGATACGCAGTATTTT
TRBV5-4	NA	TRBJ2-7	NA	CASSLGIAYEQYF	TGTGCCAGCAGCTTAGGGATTGCTTACGAGCAGTACTTC
TRBV7-2	NA	TRBJ2-5	NA	CASSLGDDRQETQYF	TGTGCCAGCAGCTTAGGGGACGACAGACAAGAGACCCAGTACTTC
TRBV29-1	few	TRBJ2-7	TRBD2	CSVVTSGRPTYEQYF	TGCAGCGTTGTAACTAGCGGGAGGCCTACCTACGAGCAGTACTTC
TRBV6-5	NA	TRBJ2-1	NA	CASSLAPVPDDEQFF	TGTGCCAGCTCTCTGGCACCTGTGCCGGACGATGAGCAGTTCTTC
TRBV12-3/TRBV12-4	NA	TRBJ2-1	NA	CASSSWTNNEQFF	TGTGCCAGCAGTTCCTGGACCAACAATGAGCAGTTCTTC
TRBV6-2/TRBV6-3	NA	TRBJ2-1	NA	CASSYESSGHLQSSYNEQFF	TGTGCCAGCAGTTACGAGTCCAGCGGGCACCTCCAGAGCTCCTACAATGAGCAGTTCTTC
TRBV19	few	TRBJ2-7	TRBD2	CASSWTSGYEQYF	TGTGCCAGTAGTTGGACTAGCGGGTACGAGCAGTACTTC
TRBV6-4	NA	TRBJ2-1	TRBD2	CASSDSTSGSYEQFF	TGTGCCAGCAGTGACTCGACTAGCGGGAGTTATGAGCAGTTCTTC
TRBV30	NA	TRBJ1-1	TRBD1	CAWEQGGSEAFF	TGTGCCTGGGAACAGGGGGGCTCTGAAGCTTTCTTT
TRBV10-3	NA	TRBJ1-5	TRBD1	CAISESATGVDQPQHF	TGTGCCATCAGTGAGTCTGCGACAGGGGTGGACCAGCCCCAGCATTTT
TRBV5-4	NA	TRBJ2-7	NA	CASSYQMAEQYF	TGTGCCAGCAGCTACCAGATGGCCGAGCAGTACTTC
TRBV9	few	TRBJ1-2	NA	CASSVYRWGYGYTF	TGTGCCAGCAGCGTATACAGGTGGGGCTATGGCTACACCTTC